Described below is a single TCR beta chain sequence and its context. The data were obtained in a study of T cells expressing NK-cell markers. Study details: The authors sequenced eight donors, of whom seven were HCMV-seropositive and one was seronegative.

The TCR beta cDNA came from 5'RACE template switching with UMIs. TCRdb re-analyzed the 5' RACE reads; it lists each CDR3 protein once, without DNA. Recorded here are more than 400,000 distinct CDR3 sequences; the top ten clones represent approximately 7%. The CDR3 is 14 residues long. Germline V CDR1 and CDR2: SGHVS, FQNEAQ. The sequenced material came from blood T cells: a sorted CD56 or NKG2C T cell subset, CD4+ or CD8+ T cells, or bulk PBMC T cells (not recorded which). V usage is TRBV7-8 and J usage is TRBJ2-5; no DNA is available, so the TRBD2 call from TCRdb remains unchecked. The sequence was obtained from a woman aged 18 to 69 in good health. The CDR3 region is CASSLPLEGETQYF. Full variable domain (missing parts from reference TRBV7-8 and TRBJ2-5): GAGVSQSPRYKVAKRGQDVALRCDPISGHVSLFWYQQALGQGPEFLTYFQNEAQLDKSGLPSDRFFAERPEGSVSTLKIQRTQQEDSAVYLCASSLPLEGETQYFGPGTRLLVL.